A selection of T cell receptor beta chains follows, all from one sample in a study of T cell responses to AZD1222 COVID-19 vaccine. This table comes from immunoSEQ multiplex PCR, and its TCRdb copy is limited to in-frame clones, with some not included. The sample holds approximately 190,000 clones, around 92% seen once. The input for sequencing was peripheral blood, taken on day 0 of AZD1222 vaccination. The receptor set was obtained from an adult in good health. Each CDR3 is given with its conserved first and last residue. The D gene is left open where the match is weak. The size entry is marked missing in some rows and otherwise reads once, few, many or a size class.

d_gene	abundance	v_gene	j_gene	CDR3aa	CDR3nt
.	.	TRBV5-1	TRBJ2-5	CASSFAGKETQYF	TGCGCCAGCAGCTTTGCCGGAAAAGAGACCCAGTACTTC
TRBD1	.	TRBV2	TRBJ1-5	CASSLLPDRGNQPQHF	TGTGCCAGCAGCCTACTGCCCGACAGGGGCAATCAGCCCCAGCATTTT
.	.	TRBV19	TRBJ1-2	CASSIGLSQYGYTF	TGTGCCAGTAGTATAGGCCTCTCGCAGTATGGCTACACCTTC
.	.	TRBV20-1	TRBJ1-4	CSARSEKLFF	TGCAGTGCCCGAAGTGAAAAACTGTTTTTT
.	.	TRBV19	TRBJ1-3	CATNSGNTIYF	TGTGCCACCAATTCTGGAAACACCATATATTTT
TRBD2	.	TRBV11-3	TRBJ2-7	CASSLGTSGSYEQYF	TGTGCCAGCAGCTTAGGGACTAGCGGCTCCTACGAGCAGTACTTC
TRBD1	.	TRBV2	TRBJ2-3	CASRVEGGGTDTQYF	TGTGCCAGCAGGGTTGAAGGGGGCGGGACAGATACGCAGTATTTT
.	.	TRBV4-2	TRBJ2-1	CASSQHIASEYNEQFF	TGTGCCAGCAGCCAACATATCGCGTCCGAATACAATGAGCAGTTCTTC
.	once	TRBV2	TRBJ1-1	CASRYGGRNTEAFF	TGTGCCAGCAGGTATGGAGGTAGGAACACTGAAGCTTTCTTT
.	.	TRBV20-1	TRBJ2-5	CSGRRRETQYF	TGCAGCGGTAGGAGGCGGGAGACCCAGTACTTC
TRBD1	.	TRBV11-2	TRBJ2-1	CASSQRQGGSNEQFF	TGTGCCAGCAGCCAGCGACAGGGTGGGTCCAATGAGCAGTTCTTC
.	.	TRBV29-1	TRBJ2-3	CSARLGLLPGDTQYF	TGCAGCGCCCGGCTGGGACTTTTGCCCGGGGATACGCAGTATTTT
.	few	TRBV29-1	TRBJ2-1	CSVALPEQFF	TGCAGCGTTGCCCTGCCGGAGCAGTTCTTC
.	.	TRBV11-2	TRBJ2-5	CASSLDSQTQYF	TGTGCCAGCAGCTTAGATTCTCAGACCCAGTACTTC
TRBD1	.	TRBV4-2	TRBJ2-7	CASSPRHGQGKYEQYF	TGTGCCAGCAGCCCACGCCATGGACAGGGAAAATACGAGCAGTACTTC
.	.	TRBV12-3/TRBV12-4	TRBJ2-7	CASRRGQSYEQYF	TGTGCCAGCAGAAGAGGACAGTCCTACGAGCAGTACTTC
TRBD1	.	TRBV6-1	TRBJ1-5	CASSDSTGVNSQPQHF	TGTGCCAGCAGTGATTCGACAGGGGTTAATAGTCAGCCCCAGCATTTT
.	.	TRBV2	TRBJ1-5	CASRVISNQPQHF	TGTGCCAGCCGGGTTATTAGCAATCAGCCCCAGCATTTT
TRBD1	.	TRBV25-1	TRBJ1-4	CGTALGEKLFF	TGCGGGACAGCCCTGGGAGAAAAACTGTTTTTT
TRBD1	.	TRBV6-5	TRBJ1-4	CASRLQGAGEKLFF	TGTGCCAGCAGGCTACAGGGGGCGGGTGAAAAACTGTTTTTT
TRBD1	.	TRBV11-2	TRBJ2-3	CASSYRGHLSTDTQYF	TGTGCCAGCAGCTACAGGGGGCATCTGAGCACAGATACGCAGTATTTT
.	.	TRBV7-2	TRBJ1-1	CASSLAEGTEAFF	TGTGCCAGCAGCTTAGCTGAGGGGACTGAAGCTTTCTTT
.	.	TRBV7-9	TRBJ1-1	CASSLDLNTEAFF	TGTGCCAGCAGCTTAGATCTCAACACTGAAGCTTTCTTT
TRBD1	.	TRBV12-3/TRBV12-4	TRBJ1-2	CASSFQQGFGYTF	TGTGCCAGCAGTTTCCAACAGGGGTTTGGCTACACCTTC
TRBD2	.	TRBV10-2	TRBJ2-7	CATLLAGGNEQYF	TGCGCCACTCTACTAGCGGGGGGGAACGAGCAGTACTTC
.	.	TRBV3-1/TRBV3-2	TRBJ1-2	CASSQDTAPPGGYTF	TGTGCCAGCAGCCAAGACACCGCCCCCCCAGGGGGCTACACCTTC
.	few	TRBV11-3	TRBJ2-1	CASSLGGFGNEQFF	TGTGCCAGCAGCTTAGGTGGGTTTGGGAATGAGCAGTTCTTC
TRBD1	.	TRBV4-3	TRBJ1-6	CASSQGSSGQGYSPLHF	TGCGCCAGCAGCCAAGGATCCTCGGGACAGGGTTATTCACCCCTCCACTTT
.	.	TRBV6-5	TRBJ1-5	CASRRARINQPQHF	TGTGCCAGCAGAAGGGCACGGATTAATCAGCCCCAGCATTTT
.	.	TRBV27	TRBJ2-2	CASSFYSGGSNTGELFF	TGTGCCAGCAGTTTCTATTCGGGGGGCTCGAACACCGGGGAGCTGTTTTTT
TRBD2	.	TRBV7-9	TRBJ2-3	CASRARSGVADTQYF	TGTGCCAGCAGGGCGAGGAGCGGGGTAGCAGATACGCAGTATTTT
.	.	TRBV19	TRBJ2-5	CASKVDGTRETQYF	TGTGCCAGTAAAGTTGACGGGACACGGGAGACCCAGTACTTC
.	.	TRBV28	TRBJ1-5	CASRSPGGFGSNQPQHF	TGTGCCAGCAGGAGCCCGGGGGGGTTTGGGAGCAATCAGCCCCAGCATTTT
.	few	TRBV6-5	TRBJ1-6	CASSQIGGLGSPLHF	TGTGCCAGCAGTCAAATAGGCGGGTTGGGATCACCCCTCCACTTT
.	.	TRBV5-1	TRBJ1-6	CASSLERLTSPLHF	TGCGCCAGCAGCTTGGAGCGACTTACTTCACCCCTCCACTTT
.	.	TRBV19	TRBJ1-2	CASSIRGESYGYTF	TGTGCCAGTAGTATAAGGGGAGAGTCTTATGGCTACACCTTC
.	.	TRBV10-3	TRBJ1-6	CAIGRQSQSPLHF	TGTGCCATCGGTAGGCAGAGTCAATCACCCCTCCACTTT
.	.	TRBV18	TRBJ2-2	CASSPDAPGTGELFF	TGTGCCAGCTCACCAGATGCTCCGGGCACCGGGGAGCTGTTTTTT
TRBD2	.	TRBV18	TRBJ2-7	CASSLRGDGEQYF	TGTGCCAGCTCACTTCGGGGGGACGGCGAGCAGTACTTC
.	.	TRBV18	TRBJ1-6	CASSPGQGGSPLHF	TGTGCCAGCTCACCAGGGCAGGGAGGTTCACCCCTCCACTTT
.	.	TRBV7-2	TRBJ1-5	CASSEVGSGRYQPQHF	TGTGCCAGCAGCGAAGTTGGATCAGGGAGGTATCAGCCCCAGCATTTT
.	.	TRBV2	TRBJ1-2	CASSGAGRANYGYTF	TGTGCCAGCAGTGGAGCCGGGAGAGCTAACTATGGCTACACCTTC
.	.	TRBV10-3	TRBJ1-1	CAISGPSAGFEDTEAFF	TGTGCCATCAGTGGGCCCAGCGCTGGTTTCGAGGACACTGAAGCTTTCTTT
.	.	TRBV11-3	TRBJ2-2	CASSFHGGVRPGELFF	TGTGCCAGCAGCTTTCACGGGGGAGTGAGGCCCGGGGAGCTGTTTTTT
TRBD2	.	TRBV19	TRBJ2-7	CASSPSGGLREQYF	TGTGCCAGTAGTCCTAGCGGGGGGCTGAGGGAGCAGTACTTC
.	.	TRBV5-1	TRBJ2-1	CASSFLQGENNEQFF	TGCGCCAGCAGCTTTCTGCAGGGCGAGAACAATGAGCAGTTCTTC
.	.	TRBV5-8	TRBJ1-5	CASSLGTEGFTPQHF	TGTGCCAGCAGCTTGGGGACAGAGGGCTTTACGCCCCAGCATTTT
.	.	TRBV10-3	TRBJ2-7	CAIRAWGRGGSYEQYF	TGTGCCATCAGAGCGTGGGGGAGAGGGGGCTCCTACGAGCAGTACTTC
TRBD1	.	TRBV3-1/TRBV3-2	TRBJ1-5	CASSQGQGRSLSNQPQHF	TGTGCCAGCAGCCAGGGACAGGGTCGCTCATTGAGCAATCAGCCCCAGCATTTT
TRBD1	.	TRBV5-1	TRBJ2-7	CASSLGDSVYEQYF	TGCGCCAGCAGCTTGGGGGACAGTGTCTACGAGCAGTACTTC
TRBD1	.	TRBV2	TRBJ1-5	CASSVGQGSQPQHF	TGTGCCAGCAGTGTCGGACAGGGATCTCAGCCCCAGCATTTT
.	.	TRBV6-4	TRBJ2-2	CASSTYTGELFF	TGTGCCAGCAGCACCTACACCGGGGAGCTGTTTTTT